This T cell receptor beta chain was found in a study of blood T cell repertoires in COVID-19. Seattle's enrolled individuals joined amid active infection and were then monitored longitudinally. The CDR3 has 14 residues. Germline CDR1 and CDR2: MNHEY and SMNVEV (reference sequence). V trimming: 6 bases; J trimming: 6 bases; junction bases outside the gene matches: 11. Clones were sequenced by immunoSEQ multiplex PCR, and TCRdb holds only the in-frame ones, with some missing. The sample consists of roughly 100,000 clones, around 91% of them appearing once. The rearrangement uses TRBV27 and TRBJ2-7; 7 bases line up with TRBD2. This receptor was identified in a man between 18 and 35 years old with COVID-19, enrolled during active disease. The sequenced sample consisted of peripheral blood. The chain's CDR3 is CASSPGTTSFEQYF. CDR3 DNA: TGTGCCAGCAGCCCCGGGACTACCTCTTTCGAGCAGTACTTC.